One and the same sample provided the 15 T cell receptor beta chains below, sequenced in a study of STAT3 mutations in large granular lymphocyte leukemia. General study findings and limits: At least one immunodominant TCR beta clonotype appeared in every T-cell large granular lymphocyte leukemia patient.

For these TCRs, the target antigens are not known. Here immunoSEQ multiplex PCR was the method, and the copy in TCRdb shows in-frame clones only, minus some. The table records 10,000 to 15,000 clones, about 84% of them present only once. Sequencing input: peripheral blood mononuclear cells. The receptors derive from a man aged 55-75 years with T-cell large granular lymphocyte leukemia. Some clones in this sample may be carry-over from other donors' samples.

The chain couples TRBV6-5 to TRBJ1-4; TRBD1 aligns across 7 bases. The V gene end was trimmed by 2 bases and the J gene end by 6 bases; junction bases not matched to a gene: 3. The length of the CDR3 is 14 residues. CDR1 and CDR2 (germline): MNHEY, SVGAGI. The chain's CDR3 is CASSYRGGDEKLFF. In DNA form, the CDR3 reads TGTGCCAGCAGTTACCGAGGGGGCGATGAAAAACTGTTTTTT.

The V and J genes are TRBV9 and TRBJ1-1; D remains ambiguous. The germline gives CDR1 SGDLS, CDR2 YYNGEE. The CDR3 is 14 residues long. Trimming shortened V by 10 bases and J by 2 bases, and 18 bases separated the two germline ends. CDR3 in DNA: TGTGCCTCCTCCGAGAGTCCCGACAACACTGAAGCTTTCTTT. Residues: CASSESPDNTEAFF.

The chain combines TRBV11-2 with TRBJ2-5; tentatively, D is TRBD1 or TRBD2 (5 bases each). The V end lost 5 bases, the J end lost 6 bases, and 13 bases lay between the germline ends. The CDR3 totals 13 residues. Germline V gene data show CDR1 as SGHAT and CDR2 as FQNNGV. The CDR3 DNA reads as TGTGCCAGCAGCCCCGGGACGTTGAAGACCCAGTACTTC. It translates to CASSPGTLKTQYF.

The chain is built from TRBV4-1 and TRBJ2-3; the D gene is possibly TRBD2 (7 bases). The V and J ends lost 0 bases and 1 base respectively, with 14 bases between them. The germline V gene encodes CDR1 MGHRA and CDR2 YSYEKL. The CDR3 is 17 residues long. The DNA for the CDR3 is TGCGCCAGCAGCCAAGATCCGGGGGGCGCGGGCACAGATACGCAGTATTTT. This translates into CASSQDPGGAGTDTQYF.

A few counts support this clone. The chain uses TRBV28 and TRBJ2-2, with TRBD2 identical over 10 bases. Germline V lookup: CDR1 MDHEN, CDR2 SYDVKM. The CDR3 consists of 17 residues. With V trimmed by 7 bases and J by 5 bases, 13 bases remained unmatched. The CDR3 coding sequence is TGTGCCAGCAACCCTAGCGGGAGCTCCGGGGGGACCGGGGAGCTGTTTTTT. Translating gives CASNPSGSSGGTGELFF.

The chain couples TRBV19 to TRBJ2-7; TRBD1 agrees at 7 bases. The germline V gene has CDR1 LNHDA and CDR2 SQIVND (reference sequence). The CDR3 has 13 amino acids. V lost 4 bases to trimming and J lost 3 bases; unmatched junction nucleotides: 3. As DNA, the CDR3 is TGTGCCAGTAGTAGGGACAGCCGCTACGAGCAGTACTTC. Encoded protein: CASSRDSRYEQYF.

V is TRBV7-9 and J is TRBJ2-7, with TRBD2 matching 13 bases. The length of the CDR3 is 16 residues. J was trimmed by 5 bases and V by 2 bases; bases with no gene match: 6. The germline gives CDR1 SEHNR, CDR2 FQNEAQ (reference sequence). The CDR3 nucleotides are TGTGCCAGCAGCTTAAGCGGACTAGCGGGAGCCGACGAGCAGTACTTC. It specifies CASSLSGLAGADEQYF.

V usage is TRBV7-8 and J usage is TRBJ1-5; D is uncertain. CDR3 length: 13 residues. Trimming removed 1 base from V and 4 bases from J, with 5 bases in between. Germline V lookup: CDR1 SGHVS, CDR2 FQNEAQ. The CDR3 here is CASSLVANQPQHF. The CDR3 coding sequence is TGTGCCAGCAGCTTAGTTGCTAATCAGCCCCAGCATTTT.

The rearrangement joins TRBV9 to TRBJ2-3; D call uncertain. CDR3 length: 14 amino acids. CDR1 SGDLS and CDR2 YYNGEE come from the germline V gene. V was pared by 0 bases and J by 2 bases, with 7 bases between. CDR3 sequence reads: CASSVELFTDTQYF. The CDR3 bases are TGTGCCAGCAGCGTAGAGTTGTTCACAGATACGCAGTATTTT.

The V gene is TRBV15, the J gene TRBJ2-1, with TRBD2 as a possible D gene (5 bases). This CDR3 region has 12 residues. Trimming pared 0 bases from V and 12 bases from J, leaving 9 bases between. Germline V CDR1 and CDR2: LNHNV, YYDKDF (reference sequence). CDR3 sequence: CATSRESRGQFF. The CDR3 DNA reads TGTGCCACCAGCAGAGAATCCCGGGGGCAGTTCTTC.

The rearrangement uses TRBV6-6 and TRBJ1-5; D may be TRBD1 (6 bases). The CDR3 runs 15 residues. Germline assignment: CDR1 MNHNY and CDR2 SVGAGI (reference sequence). Trimming pared 7 bases from V and 3 bases from J, leaving 16 bases between. CDR3 nucleotide sequence: TGTGCCAGCACCCACGGAGACAGGCCCAATCAGCCCCAGCATTTT. Translating it yields CASTHGDRPNQPQHF.

The gene calls are TRBV18 and TRBJ1-4; D gene unclear. The ends were cut back, 4 bases at V and 7 bases at J, with 10 bases in the middle. There are 13 residues in the CDR3. Germline V gene data show CDR1 as KGHSH and CDR2 as LQKENI. The CDR3 sequence is CASSLTGGEKLFF. The CDR3 DNA follows: TGTGCCAGCTCACTTACTGGCGGTGAAAAACTGTTTTTT.

The V gene is TRBV27, the J gene TRBJ2-3, with D perhaps given as TRBD1 or TRBD2 (5 bases each). Trimming took off 7 bases at V and 6 bases at J, with 20 bases between the two ends. This CDR3 is 15 amino acids long. Looked up from germline, CDR1 is MNHEY and CDR2 is SMNVEV (reference sequence). This CDR3 is CASTREGHGPDTQYF. CDR3 nucleotide sequence: TGTGCCAGCACCCGTGAGGGGCATGGCCCCGATACGCAGTATTTT.

This clone was recorded a few times. The chain recombines TRBV5-1 with TRBJ2-5; D is perhaps TRBD1 (6 bases). There are 13 residues in the CDR3. V dropped 4 bases and J dropped 4 bases, with 11 bases sitting between them. Germline V lookup: CDR1 SGHRS, CDR2 YFSETQ. This CDR3 is CASSLEGVETQYF. The CDR3 DNA follows: TGCGCCAGCAGCCTCGAGGGGGTAGAGACCCAGTACTTC. Variable domain in full (rest from reference TRBV5-1 and TRBJ2-5): KAGVTQTPRYLIKTRGQQVTLSCSPISGHRSVSWYQQTPGQGLQFLFEYFSETQRNKGNFPGRFSGRQFSNSRSEMNVSTLELGDSALYLCASSLEGVETQYFGPGTRLLVL.

The chain links TRBV4-1 to TRBJ1-2; the D gene is possibly TRBD1 (6 bases). V gave up 0 bases and J gave up 5 bases, with 16 bases separating them. This CDR3 is built from 16 residues. Germline lookup yields CDR1 MGHRA and CDR2 YSYEKL. The CDR3 coding sequence is TGCGCCAGCAGCCAAGATGAACAGGGAAGATATTATGGCTACACCTTC. Protein sequence: CASSQDEQGRYYGYTF.